The TCR beta chain described here comes from a study of T cells in Graves' hyperthyroidism and ophthalmopathy. Turning to the study itself: Peripheral blood was collected at initial diagnosis, before any treatment.

At least ten counts were recorded for this clonotype. CDR3 length: 14 amino acids. Germline V lookup: CDR1 SGHRS, CDR2 YFSETQ. V was clipped by 0 bases and J by 1 base, with 8 bases between them. RNA transcripts yielded amplified TCR beta CDR3 regions. The HTBI primer set drove a first-round RT-PCR of the TCR CDR3. MiXCR was run by TCRdb on the multiplex PCR reads, yielding one entry per CDR3 protein. The sample consists of about 420,000 distinct CDR3 sequences, around a sixth of them appearing once. Graves' hyperthyroidism was deemed stable absent ophthalmopathy progression within 18 months. These patients, aged 18 to 65, had recently diagnosed hyperthyroidism lasting under 2 months. Uncontrolled infection, other autoimmune disease, pregnancy or lactation led to exclusion.

Specimen: blood. This clonotype was obtained from a woman between 18 and 29 years old with Graves' hyperthyroidism. The chain links TRBV5-1 to TRBJ2-7; D not certain. The CDR3 DNA follows: TGCGCCAGCAGCTTGGGTGGCACATCCTACGAGCAGTACTTC. Protein product: CASSLGGTSYEQYF.